This passage covers 3 T cell receptor beta chains from one sample sequenced in a study of sequential checkpoint blockade in melanoma. Stated treatment: randomized to nivolumab then ipilimumab (arm A) or the reverse (arm B). Sequencing used immunoSEQ multiplex PCR; TCRdb keeps in-frame clones, though not all of them. Of under 45,000 clones detected, roughly four fifths appear once; the ten largest clones hold around 6%. Sequencing used CD8+ T cells sorted from blood (inferred from file names), obtained from a patient given nivolumab and ipilimumab in sequence. The receptors were sampled from a human donor with melanoma.

J is TRBJ2-1 and V is TRBV6-5; D uncertain. Germline V gives CDR1 MNHEY, CDR2 SVGAGI. This CDR3 has 15 residues. V lost 4 bases, J lost 0 bases, and 10 bases lay in between. The CDR3 protein is CASSSESSSYNEQFF. The CDR3 region has the DNA TGTGCCAGCAGTTCTGAGTCGAGCTCCTACAATGAGCAGTTCTTC.

The chain joins TRBV19 to TRBJ2-5, with 11 nucleotides matching TRBD2. Trimming removed 9 bases from V and 5 bases from J; junction bases left unmatched: 11. Per germline, CDR1 LNHDA and CDR2 SQIVND (reference sequence). The CDR3 runs to 15 residues. CDR3 sequence reads: CARATSGRPRETQYF. Written as DNA, the CDR3 is TGTGCCAGGGCTACTAGCGGGAGACCGAGGGAGACCCAGTACTTC.

The CDR3 region is CASSERARGSTDTIYF. CDR3 DNA sequence: TGTGCCAGCAGTGAAAGGGCCAGGGGATCTACGGACACCATATATTTT. The chain carries TRBV6-1 and TRBJ1-3; D is possibly TRBD1 (6 bases). This CDR3 has 16 residues. Per the germline V gene, CDR1 is MNHNS and CDR2 is SASEGT. V lost 2 bases and J 8 bases, leaving 19 bases between the germline ends.